The 16 T cell receptor beta chains reported below all come from one sample, sequenced in a study of immune cell composition in non-small cell lung cancer. Libraries were prepared by immunoSEQ multiplex PCR; TCRdb keeps only in-frame clonotypes and omits some of them. The sample consists of approximately 3,200 clones, approximately 79% of them appearing once. What was sequenced was lung tumor tissue. The source of these receptors is a human donor with non-small cell lung cancer.

The gene calls are TRBV18 and TRBJ1-1; 11 bases agree with TRBD1. The CDR3 has 15 residues. Germline V gene data show CDR1 as KGHSH and CDR2 as LQKENI. With V trimmed by 6 bases and J by 2 bases, 5 bases remained unmatched. The CDR3 here is CASSPGQGGNTEAFF. Here the CDR3 DNA reads TGTGCCAGCTCGCCGGGACAGGGGGGAAACACTGAAGCTTTCTTT.

A note on this clone: Germline and junction disagree at one end, which may indicate a read error. The chain recombines TRBV5-8 with TRBJ2-7; 9 nucleotides align to TRBD1. Looked up from germline, CDR1 is SGHTS and CDR2 is YDEGEE. The CDR3 sequence is 18 residues long. In DNA, the CDR3 is TGTGCCACCAGCCAGACGGGGACAGGGCATCGTATGTCCTACGAGCAGTACTTC. It yields the protein CATSQTGTGHRMSYEQYF.

In its sample, this clone was seen a few times. This chain connects TRBV11-2 to TRBJ1-1, with TRBD1 matching over 7 bases. Germline V gives CDR1 SGHAT, CDR2 FQNNGV. The V gene end was trimmed by 5 bases and the J gene end by 4 bases; junction bases not matched to a gene: 4. The CDR3 has 13 amino acids. CDR3 amino acids: CASSPTGFTEAFF. For the CDR3, the DNA is TGTGCCAGCAGCCCGACAGGGTTCACTGAAGCTTTCTTT.

This chain joins TRBV19 and TRBJ1-5; D remains unclear. Germline V lookup: CDR1 LNHDA, CDR2 SQIVND (reference sequence). The V end lost 6 bases, the J end lost 4 bases, and 7 bases lay between the germline ends. The CDR3 consists of 12 residues. The CDR3, as DNA: TGTGCCAGTAGCCCCCCGAATCAGCCCCAGCATTTT. Amino acids: CASSPPNQPQHF.

The chain employs TRBV6-5 and TRBJ1-2, with TRBD1 as a possible D gene (5 bases). The germline gives CDR1 MNHEY, CDR2 SVGAGI. V was pared by 6 bases and J by 3 bases, with 11 bases between. This CDR3 is 13 amino acids long. The DNA of the CDR3 is TGTGCCAGCAGCCCCGGGGGGGACTATGGCTACACCTTC. As protein: CASSPGGDYGYTF.

The rearrangement uses TRBV30 and TRBJ2-4; the match to TRBD1 covers 9 bases. V lost 6 bases to trimming and J lost 0 bases; unmatched junction nucleotides: 6. Germline V gives CDR1 GTSNPN, CDR2 SVGIG (reference sequence). This CDR3 is built from 15 residues. CDR3: CACRTGVLAKNIQYF. Here the CDR3 DNA reads TGTGCCTGTCGGACAGGGGTTCTAGCCAAAAACATTCAGTACTTC.

This sequence joins TRBV9 and TRBJ2-2; 9 nucleotides match TRBD1. There are 17 residues in the CDR3. V lost 4 bases to trimming and J lost 5 bases; unmatched junction nucleotides: 12. Germline V gives CDR1 SGDLS, CDR2 YYNGEE. The CDR3 loop is CASSFLPGQGGTGELFF. DNA of the CDR3: TGTGCCAGCAGCTTCCTCCCGGGACAGGGCGGTACCGGGGAGCTGTTTTTT.

The chain carries TRBV28 and TRBJ1-1; D not certain. CDR1 and CDR2 (germline): MDHEN, SYDVKM. V was shortened by 3 bases and J by 7 bases, with 9 bases between the two germline ends. This CDR3 comprises 12 residues. As DNA, the CDR3 is TGTGCCAGCAGTTTTGGGCAGATTGAAGCTTTCTTT. Protein product: CASSFGQIEAFF. Using reference TRBV28 and TRBJ1-1 for the parts outside the CDR3, the full variable domain is DVKVTQSSRYLVKRTGEKVFLECVQDMDHENMFWYRQDPGLGLRLIYFSYDVKMKEKGDIPEGYSVSREKKERFSLILESASTNQTSMYLCASSFGQIEAFFGQGTRLTVV.

The chain combines TRBV4-2 with TRBJ2-1; D gene uncertain. The CDR3 runs 13 residues. V lost 1 base, J lost 7 bases, and 8 bases lay in between. The germline V gene has CDR1 LGHNA and CDR2 YNFKEQ. The CDR3 reads CASSQGVGNEQFF. The CDR3 coding sequence is TGTGCCAGCAGCCAAGGTGTCGGGAATGAGCAGTTCTTC.

This chain links TRBV4-1 with TRBJ1-2; D might be TRBD1 (6 bases). The CDR3 loop spans 14 amino acids. The ends were cut back, 0 bases at V and 4 bases at J, with 9 bases in the middle. Germline V gene data show CDR1 as MGHRA and CDR2 as YSYEKL. The CDR3 is CASSQDTGRYGYTF. CDR3 coding DNA: TGCGCCAGCAGCCAAGATACAGGGCGCTATGGCTACACCTTC.

The chain links TRBV29-1 to TRBJ2-3, with a weak D call TRBD2 (5 bases). This CDR3 is 14 amino acids long. The germline CDR1 and CDR2 sequences are SQVTM and ANQGSEA. V was trimmed by 4 bases and J by 3 bases, leaving 14 bases between them. CDR3 amino acids: CSVGAGELTDTQYF. CDR3 in DNA: TGCAGCGTTGGGGCCGGGGAGCTAACAGATACGCAGTATTTT.

The chain is built from TRBV7-9 and TRBJ2-5, with 8 nucleotides matching TRBD1. CDR3 size: 15 residues. Germline CDR1 is SEHNR and CDR2 is FQNEAQ (reference sequence). With 3 bases clipped from V and 5 bases from J, the junction kept 8 bases outside the gene matches. CDR3 sequence reads: CASSFPQGGIETQYF. The DNA of the CDR3 is TGTGCCAGCAGCTTTCCACAGGGGGGCATTGAGACCCAGTACTTC.

The chain couples TRBV28 to TRBJ2-5, with 11 bases identical to TRBD2. The junction had 13 bases not matched to a gene; V was cut back by 10 bases and J by 3 bases. Germline V lookup: CDR1 MDHEN, CDR2 SYDVKM. The CDR3 covers 16 residues. This chain's CDR3 is CATNYFSGGEEETQYF. The DNA for the CDR3 is TGTGCCACCAACTATTTTAGCGGGGGGGAGGAAGAGACCCAGTACTTC.

The chain carries TRBV7-2 and TRBJ2-7, with 8 bases fitting TRBD1. CDR1 SGHTA and CDR2 FQGNSA come from the germline V gene. With V trimmed by 0 bases and J by 4 bases, 8 bases remained unmatched. CDR3 length: 16 residues. CDR3 amino acids: CASSLAMTGVVYEQYF. The CDR3 DNA follows: TGTGCCAGCAGCTTAGCGATGACAGGGGTGGTTTACGAGCAGTACTTC.

This chain connects TRBV28 to TRBJ2-4; D uncertain. CDR3 length equals 16 residues. Germline V gene lookup returns CDR1 MDHEN and CDR2 SYDVKM. The V and J ends lost 7 bases and 1 base respectively, with 17 bases between them. The CDR3 DNA is TGTGCCAGCACGAACGGTGCGGTGAGGGCCAAAAACATTCAGTACTTC. It yields the protein CASTNGAVRAKNIQYF. Full variable domain (rest looked up from reference TRBV28 and TRBJ2-4): DVKVTQSSRYLVKRTGEKVFLECVQDMDHENMFWYRQDPGLGLRLIYFSYDVKMKEKGDIPEGYSVSREKKERFSLILESASTNQTSMYLCASTNGAVRAKNIQYFGAGTRLSVL.

This sequence joins TRBV14 and TRBJ2-2; 9 positions agree with TRBD1. From germline, CDR1 is SGHDN and CDR2 FVKESK. V lost 0 bases and J lost 4; bases outside the gene matches: 6. The CDR3 is 17 amino acids. The CDR3 protein is CASSQDIGTGFTGELFF. CDR3 DNA: TGTGCCAGCAGCCAAGACATAGGGACAGGGTTCACCGGGGAGCTGTTTTTT.